Following are 30 T cell receptor beta chains from one sample sequenced in a study of identical twins. TCRdb analysed the 5' RACE reads with MiXCR anew, one entry per CDR3 protein. The sample holds 350,000 or so distinct CDR3 sequences, around 9.7% seen once. The specimen sequenced was naive T cells sorted from blood. Every receptor here comes from a woman aged 45-65 years in good health.

This clonotype was observed many times. V and J are TRBV29-1 and TRBJ2-2; possibly TRBD1 for D (6 bases). Germline CDR1 SQVTM, CDR2 ANQGSEA. V lost 7 bases and J lost 1, with 16 bases in between. This CDR3 has 15 amino acids. CDR3: CSALWDTENTGELFF. The CDR3 DNA reads TGCAGCGCCCTTTGGGACACAGAGAACACCGGGGAGCTGTTTTTT.

The chain employs TRBV29-1 and TRBJ2-1, with D perhaps TRBD1 (5 bases). V gave up 6 bases and J gave up 3 bases, with 27 bases separating them. The CDR3 length is 18 residues. The germline CDR1 and CDR2 sequences are SQVTM and ANQGSEA. This CDR3 is CSVNGAGSRNLNYNEQFF. The CDR3 coding sequence is TGCAGCGTAAATGGGGCAGGGTCAAGGAATCTTAACTACAATGAGCAGTTCTTC.

This chain uses TRBV6-1 with TRBJ2-7; tentatively, D is TRBD1 (5 bases). CDR3 length: 15 amino acids. V lost 7 bases and J 2 bases, leaving 18 bases between the germline ends. The germline gives CDR1 MNHNS, CDR2 SASEGT. CDR3 in amino acids: CASTPQGTLPYEQYF. For the CDR3, the DNA is TGTGCCAGCACACCTCAGGGAACCTTACCCTACGAGCAGTACTTC.

This sequence joins TRBV19 and TRBJ2-7; no firm D call. Trimming cost V 9 bases and J 3 bases, with 18 bases left between them. The length of the CDR3 is 14 residues. Germline assignment: CDR1 LNHDA and CDR2 SQIVND (reference sequence). The DNA for the CDR3 is TGTGCCAGAAAAAACTCAAGACCGATCTACGAGCAGTACTTC. It yields the protein CARKNSRPIYEQYF.

This clonotype has more than one count but fewer than ten. The chain couples TRBV4-1 to TRBJ1-1; 12 nucleotides line up with TRBD1. The germline gives CDR1 MGHRA, CDR2 YSYEKL. V was pared by 4 bases and J by 0 bases, with 9 bases of the junction left unmatched. The CDR3 runs 18 residues. The CDR3 DNA reads as TGCGCCAGCAGCCCTACCCCGGGACAGGGGGCGGTGAACACTGAAGCTTTCTTT. It specifies CASSPTPGQGAVNTEAFF.

Only a few counts were recorded for this clonotype. The chain uses TRBV6-1 and TRBJ2-5; 11 nucleotides agree with TRBD1. This CDR3 has 15 amino acids. Germline-derived CDR1 and CDR2 are MNHNS and SASEGT. V trimming: 6 bases; J trimming: 3 bases; junction bases outside the gene matches: 6. CDR3 bases: TGTGCCAGCAGCAACGGGGACAGGGGGAAAGAGACCCAGTACTTC. This translates into CASSNGDRGKETQYF.

This clonotype was picked up many times. The chain combines TRBV6-2 or TRBV6-3 with TRBJ2-5; D gene ambiguous. The V end was cut by 3 bases, the J end by 5 bases, with 7 bases between. Germline-derived CDR1 and CDR2 are MNHEY and SVGEGT. This CDR3 contains 12 residues. As DNA, the CDR3 is TGTGCCAGCAGTTATTTGCTGGAGACCCAGTACTTC. Its translation: CASSYLLETQYF.

J is TRBJ1-2 and V is TRBV12-3 or TRBV12-4, with TRBD1 as a possible D gene (5 bases). The V end was cut by 7 bases, the J end by 2 bases, with 11 bases between. There are 13 residues in the CDR3. CDR3 protein: CASTESGNYGYTF. The CDR3 region has the DNA TGTGCCAGCACCGAATCAGGGAACTATGGCTACACCTTC.

This clonotype was counted many times. The chain couples TRBV27 to TRBJ1-6; D unresolved. The CDR3 is 14 residues long. V was shortened by 10 bases and J by 10 bases, with 20 bases between the two germline ends. Germline V lookup: CDR1 MNHEY, CDR2 SMNVEV (reference sequence). CDR3 loop: CATSFGPTTSPLHF. Written as DNA, the CDR3 is TGTGCCACCTCCTTCGGCCCCACTACATCACCCCTCCACTTT.

This rearrangement joins TRBV5-1 to TRBJ2-7, with D uncertain. From germline, CDR1 is SGHRS and CDR2 YFSETQ. This CDR3 comprises 14 residues. Trimming took off 0 bases at V and 6 bases at J, with 13 bases between the two ends. The CDR3 bases are TGCGCCAGCAGCTTGGCGGCCGGCCCCGTCGAGCAGTACTTC. It specifies CASSLAAGPVEQYF.

The CDR3 is CATSQSGAATGYTF. The CDR3 bases are TGTGCCACCAGCCAGTCGGGGGCGGCAACTGGCTACACCTTC. The gene calls are TRBV15 and TRBJ1-2; perhaps TRBD1 as D (6 bases). Germline assignment: CDR1 LNHNV and CDR2 YYDKDF (reference sequence). The V and J ends lost 5 bases and 7 bases respectively, with 17 bases between them. The CDR3 length is 14 residues.

The chain links TRBV5-1 to TRBJ2-1; D is ambiguous. CDR1 and CDR2 (germline): SGHRS, YFSETQ. V was shortened by 4 bases and J by 2 bases, with 19 bases between the two germline ends. The CDR3 is made up of 17 amino acids. The DNA for the CDR3 is TGCGCCAGCAGCCCCACGGCCCTACGGCTGGCCTACAATGAGCAGTTCTTC. Translation: CASSPTALRLAYNEQFF.

This rearrangement joins TRBV10-3 to TRBJ1-1; tentatively, D is TRBD1 (5 bases). Trimming stripped 6 bases from V and 1 base from J, with 15 bases between. The CDR3 length is 15 residues. Germline CDR1 ENHRY, CDR2 SYGVKD. The CDR3 is CAISLQGQGNTEAFF. Here the CDR3 DNA reads TGTGCCATCAGCTTGCAGGGCCAGGGGAACACTGAAGCTTTCTTT.

This clonotype was found a few times. The chain links TRBV7-9 to TRBJ2-2, with 14 bases aligning to TRBD2. The CDR3 sequence is 17 residues long. Looked up from germline, CDR1 is SEHNR and CDR2 is FQNEAQ (reference sequence). J lost 6 bases, V lost 5 bases, and 8 bases had no gene match. The CDR3 is CASSTRLAGGPAGELFF. CDR3 DNA: TGTGCCAGCAGCACCCGACTAGCGGGAGGGCCGGCCGGGGAGCTGTTTTTT.

This rearrangement joins TRBV12-3 or TRBV12-4 to TRBJ1-2; perhaps TRBD1 as D (6 bases). CDR3 length equals 15 residues. V shed 3 bases and J shed 1 base, with 12 bases lying between them. This CDR3 is CASSFSTGHNYGYTF. The CDR3, as DNA: TGTGCCAGCAGTTTTTCGACAGGTCATAACTATGGCTACACCTTC.

This clonotype appeared a few times. The CDR3 loop reads CASSSRGGRAAKNIQYF. As DNA, the CDR3 is TGTGCCAGCAGCTCGAGGGGGGGGAGGGCGGCCAAAAACATTCAGTACTTC. The genes are TRBV7-6 and TRBJ2-4; D may be TRBD2 (7 bases). V lost 4 bases, J lost 1 base, and 17 bases lay in between. There are 17 residues in the CDR3. Looked up from germline, CDR1 is SGHVS and CDR2 is FNYEAQ.

J is TRBJ1-2 and V is TRBV11-3, with a possible D match to TRBD1 (5 bases). Trimming took off 3 bases at V and 0 bases at J, with 14 bases between the two ends. Germline V CDR1 and CDR2: SGHNT, YENEEA. The CDR3 totals 16 residues. The chain's CDR3 is CASSLEGRQSNYGYTF. The CDR3 region has the DNA TGTGCCAGCAGCTTGGAGGGCCGACAGTCTAACTATGGCTACACCTTC.

This clonotype came up a few times. The rearrangement uses TRBV15 and TRBJ1-1, with a tentative D call TRBD1 (5 bases). CDR3 size: 15 residues. Germline V gene data show CDR1 as LNHNV and CDR2 as YYDKDF (reference sequence). V was pared by 0 bases and J by 4 bases, with 12 bases between. The CDR3, as DNA: TGTGCCACCAGCAGAGATAGGGGTCGGAGCACTGAAGCTTTCTTT. This translates into CATSRDRGRSTEAFF. Looking up the rest from reference TRBV15 and TRBJ1-1 gives the full variable domain: DAMVIQNPRYQVTQFGKPVTLSCSQTLNHNVMYWYQQKSSQAPKLLFHYYDKDFNNEADTPDNFQSRRPNTSFCFLDIRSPGLGDTAMYLCATSRDRGRSTEAFFGQGTRLTVV.

This clonotype was seen a handful of times. The rearrangement uses TRBV5-1 and TRBJ2-1, with D maybe TRBD2 (5 bases). CDR3 size: 12 residues. With 4 bases removed from V and 10 bases from J, the gap between germline ends came to 12 bases. CDR1 is SGHRS, CDR2 YFSETQ, per germline. The CDR3 coding sequence is TGCGCCAGCAGCCCCGGAGGATTAGAGCAGTTCTTC. It yields the protein CASSPGGLEQFF.

As concerns this clonotype: Since no conserved phenylalanine or tryptophan closes the CDR3, a read error is the likely cause. The limits of the CDR3 on the DNA are not certain, so only TCRdb's listed CDR3 is given. The chain employs TRBV5-5 and TRBJ2-1; the table's D call of TRBD2 was not tested on the DNA. The CDR3 totals 14 residues, both ends included. Germline CDR1 SGHKS, CDR2 YYEKEE (reference sequence). CDR3 sequence: CASSTGLAGVALNV.

The J gene is TRBJ2-1, the V gene TRBV20-1; a weak D match, TRBD2 (5 bases). The CDR3 contains 14 residues. Trimming shortened V by 3 bases and J by 3 bases, and 12 bases separated the two germline ends. The germline CDR1 and CDR2 sequences are DFQATT and SNEGSKA (reference sequence). The CDR3, as DNA: TGCAGTGCTAGGCGGACGAGCGGCTACAATGAGCAGTTCTTC. Amino acids: CSARRTSGYNEQFF.

This clonotype came up a few times. The chain has TRBV18 and TRBJ2-3, with D possibly being TRBD1 (5 bases). From germline, CDR1 is KGHSH and CDR2 LQKENI. Trimming left V 3 bases short and J 4 bases short, with 11 bases between. This CDR3 is built from 14 residues. The CDR3 bases are TGTGCCAGCTCACCCTCGACAGTTCCAGATACGCAGTATTTT. This translates into CASSPSTVPDTQYF.

The CDR3: CASSTELWGAEAFF. DNA for the CDR3: TGTGCCAGCAGCACCGAACTCTGGGGGGCTGAAGCTTTCTTT. The V and J genes are TRBV11-3 and TRBJ1-1; D may be TRBD1 (5 bases). The CDR3 contains 14 residues. V was pared by 5 bases and J by 6 bases, with 16 bases between. Germline CDR1 is SGHNT and CDR2 is YENEEA.

This clonotype occurred many times. One end of the junction is discordant with germline, which a read error may explain. The DNA of the CDR3 is TGTGCCACCAGTCTAAACCGGGACGCCTATGGCTACACCTTC. It translates to CATSLNRDAYGYTF. The rearrangement links TRBV6-6 to TRBJ1-2, with a tentative D call TRBD1 (5 bases). Germline V gives CDR1 MNHNY, CDR2 SVGAGI (reference sequence). This CDR3 is 14 amino acids long.

This clonotype was counted only a few times. The V and J genes are TRBV3-1 and TRBJ2-1; D is possibly TRBD1 or TRBD2 (5 bases each). Germline values: CDR1 LGHDT, CDR2 YNNKEL (reference sequence). The CDR3 covers 16 residues. V shed 1 base and J shed 2 bases, with 12 bases lying between them. The CDR3 sequence is CASSQGHGAAYNEQFF. For the CDR3, the DNA is TGTGCCAGCAGCCAAGGGCACGGGGCCGCCTACAATGAGCAGTTCTTC.

In this sample, this clonotype turned up many times. The chain recombines TRBV12-3 or TRBV12-4 with TRBJ1-6; possible D gene TRBD1, 5 bases. The CDR3 spans 13 residues. V shed 3 bases and J shed 5 bases, with 5 bases lying between them. CDR3 residues: CASSFRDNSPLHF. CDR3 DNA: TGTGCCAGCAGTTTCAGGGATAATTCACCCCTCCACTTT.

This clonotype was counted many times. J is TRBJ2-5 and V is TRBV5-1; D gene uncertain. V dropped 3 bases and J dropped 7 bases, with 13 bases sitting between them. Germline V gene data show CDR1 as SGHRS and CDR2 as YFSETQ. This CDR3 is 13 amino acids long. CDR3 nucleotides: TGCGCCAGCAGCTCCGACTCCACTGGGACCCAGTACTTC. It encodes CASSSDSTGTQYF.

This clonotype was seen only a few times. The chain uses TRBV29-1 and TRBJ2-4, with TRBD2 matching 8 bases. Germline CDR1 SQVTM, CDR2 ANQGSEA. The CDR3 loop spans 12 amino acids. The J segment lost 8 bases and the V segment lost 3 bases, leaving 3 bases of the junction unmatched. The CDR3 region has the DNA TGCAGCGTTGATTCCGGGGGGGACATTCAGTACTTC. It codes for CSVDSGGDIQYF. The whole variable domain, remainder taken from reference TRBV29-1 and TRBJ2-4, is SAVISQKPSRDICQRGTSLTIQCQVDSQVTMMFWYRQQPGQSLTLIATANQGSEATYESGFVIDKFPISRPNLTFSTLTVSNMSPEDSSIYLCSVDSGGDIQYFGAGTRLSVL.

This sequence joins TRBV4-1 and TRBJ1-2; D gene unclear. Germline CDR1 MGHRA, CDR2 YSYEKL. This CDR3 has 13 residues. With 3 bases removed from V and 4 bases from J, the gap between germline ends came to 9 bases. CDR3 coding DNA: TGCGCCAGCAGCCATGGGGTTGGCTATGGCTACACCTTC. This sequence encodes CASSHGVGYGYTF.

CDR3 bases: TGCAGTGCAGGGGGTAGCGGGAAGAATAAGGCCTACAATGAGCAGTTCTTC. Translating it yields CSAGGSGKNKAYNEQFF. The rearrangement uses TRBV20-1 and TRBJ2-1; 8 bases are shared with TRBD2. CDR3 size: 17 residues. With V trimmed by 6 bases and J by 2 bases, 15 bases remained unmatched. Germline CDR1 is DFQATT and CDR2 is SNEGSKA (reference sequence).